This TCR beta chain was captured by sequencing in a study of T cells in Graves' hyperthyroidism and ophthalmopathy. The wider study: Peripheral blood draws took place at initial diagnosis, ahead of any treatment. Study outcomes and limitations: In blood, most of the thyroid clonotypes expanded above 0.001 were also present.

Per the germline V gene, CDR1 is SGHVS and CDR2 is FQNEAQ. There are 18 residues in the CDR3. Turning to this clonotype: Antigen specificity is unknown. A much larger clonotype is one base distant, so this may be a read error.

Clinicians diagnosed patients from clinical symptoms, serum thyroxine and TRAb, thyroid ultrasound and orbital computed tomography. Isolation of PBMCs was performed on 8.5 to 10 ml fresh peripheral blood. Amplified TCR beta CDR3 regions came from RNA transcripts. With the HTBI primer set, the TCR CDR3 went through a first round of RT-PCR. TCRdb re-called the multiplex PCR reads through MiXCR, storing one row per CDR3 protein. The sample lists 300,000 to 400,000 distinct CDR3 sequences; less than 20% were seen once. The TCR sequence derives from a man aged 18 to 35 with Graves' ophthalmopathy. V usage is TRBV7-8 and J usage is TRBJ2-3, with D possibly matching TRBD1 (6 bases). Sequenced material: blood. CDR3 coding DNA: TGTGCCAGCAGCTCACCCGACTCGCAGGGGTCTAGCACAGATACGCGGTATTTT. This gives the protein CASSSPDSQGSSTDTRYF.